A single sample gave rise to the 3 T cell receptor beta chains below, sequenced in a study of blood T cell repertoires in COVID-19. The assay was immunoSEQ multiplex PCR, and TCRdb's table has in-frame clones only and misses some. The data hold 470,000 or so clones, with 80% to 90% observed a single time. The sequenced sample consisted of peripheral blood. The receptors shown here come from a human donor in a cohort sampled during active COVID-19.

The chain is built from TRBV24-1 and TRBJ2-2; D is unresolved. Germline V CDR1 and CDR2: KGHDR, SFDVKD. V was clipped by 2 bases and J by 0 bases, with 6 bases between them. The CDR3 has 15 amino acids. CDR3 loop: CATSDSTTNTGELFF. The CDR3 coding sequence is TGTGCCACCAGTGATTCGACAACGAACACCGGGGAGCTGTTTTTT.

This rearrangement joins TRBV6-5 to TRBJ1-2; maybe TRBD1 (5 bases). Per germline, CDR1 MNHEY and CDR2 SVGAGI. V was clipped by 5 bases and J by 6 bases, with 16 bases between them. The CDR3 runs 14 residues. For the CDR3, the DNA is TGTGCCAGCAGTCCCCTGGCAGGGCAGAATGGCTACACCTTC. It translates to CASSPLAGQNGYTF.

The chain joins TRBV2 to TRBJ1-1, with D possibly matching TRBD1 (5 bases). CDR1 and CDR2 from the germline V gene are SNHLY and FYNNEI. The CDR3 has 15 residues. V was clipped by 6 bases and J by 1 base, with 15 bases between them. The CDR3, as DNA: TGTGCCAGCAGGACGTTCGGGACTACGAACACTGAAGCTTTCTTT. Encoded protein: CASRTFGTTNTEAFF.